Listed below are T cell receptor beta chains from one sample, sequenced in a study of cytotoxic CD8 clonotypes in ibrutinib-treated CLL. The repertoire was sequenced with immunoSEQ multiplex PCR; TCRdb's copy has only in-frame clones and lacks some. Of 200,000 to 250,000 clones in the sample, roughly 70% were seen once. The material sequenced was PBMCs, taken after 24 months of ibrutinib treatment. These receptors came from a human donor with chronic lymphocytic leukemia. CDR3s include the opening cysteine and the closing phenylalanine or tryptophan. Each record gives: D gene, J gene, clone size, V gene, CDR3 DNA, CDR3 protein. The D gene is left open where the match is weak. Some rows mark clone size as missing; the rest say once, few, many or name a class of expanded clone.

TRBD1	TRBJ1-2	-	TRBV10-3	TGTGCCATCAGTGAGGATCGAGGGACAGGCATGGAAGGCTACACCTTC	CAISEDRGTGMEGYTF
TRBD1	TRBJ1-1	-	TRBV5-1	TGCGCCAGCAGCTTGTGGGCAGGGGGTGGGAACACTGAAGCTTTCTTT	CASSLWAGGGNTEAFF
TRBD1	TRBJ1-1	once	TRBV6-6	TGTGCCAGCAGTTACTCGGGCGACAGGGGGGTTGAAGCTTTCTTT	CASSYSGDRGVEAFF
-	TRBJ2-1	-	TRBV9	TGTGCCAGCAGCGTAAAGTCACGGGGGGCGCGAATGGATGAGCAGTTCTTC	CASSVKSRGARMDEQFF
-	TRBJ2-3	few	TRBV5-1	TGCGCCAGCAGCTTCGGTGAGACGGCGGGAGATACGCAGTATTTT	CASSFGETAGDTQYF
-	TRBJ1-5	-	TRBV6-6	TGTGCCAGCAGGGACCCTAGCAATCAGCCCCAGCATTTT	CASRDPSNQPQHF
-	TRBJ2-7	few	TRBV5-1	TGCGCCAGCACCCCGATGGGGGCGGGTGGCGAGCAGTACTTC	CASTPMGAGGEQYF
-	TRBJ2-3	-	TRBV18	TGTGCCAGCTCACCACCCAGAGATACGCAGTATTTT	CASSPPRDTQYF
-	TRBJ1-2	-	TRBV15	TGTGCCACCAGCAGAGCACGGGGTTTGGATGGCTACACCTTC	CATSRARGLDGYTF
-	TRBJ2-7	-	TRBV6-5	TGTGCCAGCAGTTACAGCTCGGGGAACTACGAGCAGTACTTC	CASSYSSGNYEQYF
TRBD2	TRBJ2-1	-	TRBV7-3	TGTGCCAGCAGACCAGCACTAGCGAGCAATGAGCAGTTCTTC	CASRPALASNEQFF
TRBD2	TRBJ2-1	few	TRBV6-4	TGTGCCAGCAGTACGGGACTAGCGCCCAATGAGCAGTTCTTC	CASSTGLAPNEQFF
-	TRBJ2-4	once	TRBV28	TGTGCCAGCAGCCTCGGAGGGACAGTTACGGCCAAAAACATTCAGTACTTC	CASSLGGTVTAKNIQYF
TRBD1	TRBJ2-7	-	TRBV7-3	TGTGCCAGCAGCTTAATGGGACAGGGGCCCTACGAGCAGTACTTC	CASSLMGQGPYEQYF
TRBD2	TRBJ2-3	-	TRBV7-2	TGTGCCAGCAGCTTAGAAGGAGCGGGGCTTACAGATACGCAGTATTTT	CASSLEGAGLTDTQYF
-	TRBJ2-3	-	TRBV4-3	TGCGCCAGCAGCCAAGATCGTCCGCGGCAGTATTTT	CASSQDRPRQYF
-	TRBJ1-5	-	TRBV29-1	TGCAGCGGTGGTATGGGCCTAGATCAGCCCCAGCATTTT	CSGGMGLDQPQHF
-	TRBJ1-2	-	TRBV6-6	TGTGCCAGCAGCCTTATCGGGAGCTATGGCTACACCTTC	CASSLIGSYGYTF
-	TRBJ2-1	-	TRBV7-3	TGTGCCAGCAGCTTAACTGTAAGCTCTGGGGGAGTTCGTAATGAGCAGTTCTTC	CASSLTVSSGGVRNEQFF
-	TRBJ2-2	-	TRBV6-5	TGTGCCAGCAGCATGAAGCCGTCGAACACCGGGGAGCTGTTTTTT	CASSMKPSNTGELFF
-	TRBJ1-1	-	TRBV7-9	TGTGCCAGCAGCTTAGCGCTTGGCAGACCTGAAGCTTTCTTT	CASSLALGRPEAFF
TRBD2	TRBJ2-5	-	TRBV28	TGTGCCAGCAGTTTTTCATCGGCGGGAGACGGTTGGGAGACCCAGTACTTC	CASSFSSAGDGWETQYF
-	TRBJ1-3	-	TRBV4-2	TGTGCCAGCAGCCAAGTCAGCTCTTATACTGGAAACACCATATATTTT	CASSQVSSYTGNTIYF
TRBD2	TRBJ2-5	-	TRBV2	TGTGCCAGCAGTGTAAGGGCTAGCGGGGGAGAGACCCAGTACTTC	CASSVRASGGETQYF
TRBD2	TRBJ2-2	once	TRBV7-2	TGTGCCAGCAGGAAAGGGGTGACTAGCTTAGGTGCCGGGGAGCTGTTTTTT	CASRKGVTSLGAGELFF
-	TRBJ2-1	-	TRBV18	TGTGCCAGCTCAGTGGGGCTTTTATCTGAGCAGTTCTTC	CASSVGLLSEQFF
-	TRBJ1-5	-	TRBV5-6	TGTGCCAGCAGCTTCTTCTGGGGCAATCAGCCCCAGCATTTT	CASSFFWGNQPQHF